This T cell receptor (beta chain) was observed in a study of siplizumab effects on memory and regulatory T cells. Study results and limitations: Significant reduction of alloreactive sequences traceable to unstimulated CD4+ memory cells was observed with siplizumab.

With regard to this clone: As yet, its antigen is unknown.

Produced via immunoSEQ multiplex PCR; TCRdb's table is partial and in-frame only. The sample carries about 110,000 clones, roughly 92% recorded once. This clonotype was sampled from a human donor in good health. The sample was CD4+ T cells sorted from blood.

The CDR3 nucleotides read TGCGCCAGCAGCCCGTCGACTAGCGGGGGGGGAGGTGATACGCAGTATTTT. Translating gives CASSPSTSGGGGDTQYF. The rearrangement links TRBV5-1 to TRBJ2-3, with 14 bases aligning to TRBD2. The germline V gene has CDR1 SGHRS and CDR2 YFSETQ. There are 17 residues in the CDR3. J lost 6 bases, V lost 4 bases, and 10 bases had no gene match.